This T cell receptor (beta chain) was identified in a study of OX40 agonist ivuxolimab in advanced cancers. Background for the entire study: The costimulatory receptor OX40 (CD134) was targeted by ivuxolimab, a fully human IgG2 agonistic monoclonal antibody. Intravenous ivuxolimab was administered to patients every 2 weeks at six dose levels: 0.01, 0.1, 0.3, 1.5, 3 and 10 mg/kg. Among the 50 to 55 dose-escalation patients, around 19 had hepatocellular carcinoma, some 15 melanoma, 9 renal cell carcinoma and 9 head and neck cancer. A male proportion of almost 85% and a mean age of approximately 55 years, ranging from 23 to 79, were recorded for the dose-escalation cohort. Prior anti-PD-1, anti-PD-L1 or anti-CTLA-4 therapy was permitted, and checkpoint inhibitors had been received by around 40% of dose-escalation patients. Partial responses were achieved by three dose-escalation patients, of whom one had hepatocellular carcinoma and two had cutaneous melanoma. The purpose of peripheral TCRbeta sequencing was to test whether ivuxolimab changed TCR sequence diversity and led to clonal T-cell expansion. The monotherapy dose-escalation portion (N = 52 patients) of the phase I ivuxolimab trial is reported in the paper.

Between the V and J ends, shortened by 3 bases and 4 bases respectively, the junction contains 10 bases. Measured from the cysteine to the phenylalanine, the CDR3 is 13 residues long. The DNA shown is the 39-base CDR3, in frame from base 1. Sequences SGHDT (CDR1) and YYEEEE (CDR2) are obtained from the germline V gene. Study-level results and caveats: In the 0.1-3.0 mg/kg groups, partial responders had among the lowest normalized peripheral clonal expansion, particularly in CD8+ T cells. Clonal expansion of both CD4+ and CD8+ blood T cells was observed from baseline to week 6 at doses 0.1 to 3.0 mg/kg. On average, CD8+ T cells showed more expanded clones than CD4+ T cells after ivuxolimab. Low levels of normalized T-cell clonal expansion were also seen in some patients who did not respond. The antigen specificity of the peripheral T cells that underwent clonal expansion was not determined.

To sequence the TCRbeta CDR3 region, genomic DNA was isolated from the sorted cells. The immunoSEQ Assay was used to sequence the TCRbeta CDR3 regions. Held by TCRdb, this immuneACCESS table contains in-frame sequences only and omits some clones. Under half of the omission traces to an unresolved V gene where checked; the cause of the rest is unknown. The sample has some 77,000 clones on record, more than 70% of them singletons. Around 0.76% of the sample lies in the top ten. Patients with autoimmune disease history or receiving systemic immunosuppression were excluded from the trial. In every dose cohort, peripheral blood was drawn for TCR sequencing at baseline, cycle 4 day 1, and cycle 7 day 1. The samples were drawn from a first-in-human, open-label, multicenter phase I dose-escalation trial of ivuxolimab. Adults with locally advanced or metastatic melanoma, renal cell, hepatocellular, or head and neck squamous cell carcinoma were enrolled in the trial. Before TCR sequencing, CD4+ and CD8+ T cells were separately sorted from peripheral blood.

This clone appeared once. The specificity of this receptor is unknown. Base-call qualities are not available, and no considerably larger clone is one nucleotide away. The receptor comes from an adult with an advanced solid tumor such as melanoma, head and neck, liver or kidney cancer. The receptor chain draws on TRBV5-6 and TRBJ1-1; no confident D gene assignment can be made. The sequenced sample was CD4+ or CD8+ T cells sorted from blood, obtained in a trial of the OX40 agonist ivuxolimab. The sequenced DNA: TGTGCCAGCAGCTACCGAGGTGGCACTGAAGCTTTCTTT. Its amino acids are CASSYRGGTEAFF.